The T cell receptor (beta chain) under discussion was sequenced for a study of T cell responses to AZD1222 COVID-19 vaccine. Sequencing used immunoSEQ multiplex PCR; TCRdb keeps in-frame clones, though not all of them. The sample holds about 180,000 clones, more than 75% seen once. Whole-study results and caveats: Scientists sampled the repertoires only once the peak T cell response had passed. Spike-wide coverage was observed for vaccine-associated CD4 TCRs, with dominant responses at 160-218 and 743-854.

Second doses that came at about 4 or about 12 weeks were put together. To note about this clone: Its specificity is unknown.

V dropped 0 bases and J dropped 5 bases, with 8 bases sitting between them. The CDR3 spans 13 residues. The germline gives CDR1 MNHEY, CDR2 SMNVEV (reference sequence). Source: peripheral blood, taken 28 days after the second AZD1222 dose. V is TRBV27 and J is TRBJ2-7; D could derive from TRBD1 or TRBD2 (5 bases each). The TCR sequence derives from an adult who received the AZD1222 COVID-19 vaccine. The CDR3 is CASSLSGDHEQYF. The CDR3 DNA reads as TGTGCCAGCAGTTTATCAGGGGACCACGAGCAGTACTTC.